This is a list of T cell receptor beta chains from one sample in a study of regulatory T cells in long-lasting Graves disease. MiXCR, applied by TCRdb to the multiplex PCR reads, yields one record per CDR3 protein. The sample holds a few hundred thousand distinct CDR3 sequences, 20% to 25% seen once. The sequencing here drew on peripheral blood mononuclear cells (PBMCs), taken at new diagnosis, from a patient treated with antithyroid drugs. These receptors came from a female donor with Graves disease. The CDR3 runs from the conserved cysteine through the conserved F or W. D genes are given only for firm matches. Clone size is not always given. Where it is, it says once, few, many or a class for expanded clones.

TRBJ1-2 many 15 TRBV28 TRBD1 TGTGCCAGCAGTGATCACAGGGGGGCAAACTATGGCTACACCTTC CASSDHRGANYGYTF
TRBJ2-7 few 15 TRBV9 TRBD1 TGTGCCAGCAGCAGGGGGACAGGGGAAACCTACGAGCAGTACTTC CASSRGTGETYEQYF
TRBJ2-7 many 15 TRBV28 NA TGTGCCAGCAGTCCGGACTGGGGGTCAAGTTACGAGCAGTACTTC CASSPDWGSSYEQYF
TRBJ2-3 few 12 TRBV11-2 TRBD2 TGTGCCAGCAGCTTACTAGCGGGTACGCAGTATTTT CASSLLAGTQYF
TRBJ2-5 NA 20 TRBV2 TRBD2 TGTGCCAGCAGTGAAGAAGGGGCTAGCGGGGGCTCACCGTCTCAAGAGACCCAGTACTTC CASSEEGASGGSPSQETQYF
TRBJ1-1 many 13 TRBV12-5 TRBD1 TGTGCTAGTGGCCAGAGACAGGGTTCTGAAGCTTTCTTT CASGQRQGSEAFF
TRBJ2-7 many 14 TRBV10-3 NA TGTGCCATCAGTACAACAGACCGTGGCTACGAGCAGTACTTC CAISTTDRGYEQYF
TRBJ2-1 many 16 TRBV27 TRBD1 TGTGCCAGCAGAGAATCCGGGACAGGGGGCCCCCGGGAGCAGTTCTTC CASRESGTGGPREQFF
TRBJ1-5 NA 13 TRBV9 NA TGTGCCAGCAGCGTAGGGCCTCATCAGCCCCAGCATTTT CASSVGPHQPQHF
TRBJ1-2 many 14 TRBV12-3/TRBV12-4 NA TGTGCCAGCAGTTTTTCTCTGCCTTCGTATGGCTACACCTTC CASSFSLPSYGYTF
TRBJ2-3 few 17 TRBV6-1 NA TGTGCCAGCAGTGAACTCCAAGCGACCTCTCCTCCAGATACGCAGTATTTT CASSELQATSPPDTQYF
TRBJ2-5 NA 15 TRBV18 TRBD1 TGTGCCAGCTCACCGGGACAGGGGTACCAAGAGACCCAGTACTTC CASSPGQGYQETQYF
TRBJ2-3 many 16 TRBV3-1 TRBD2 TGTGCCAGCAGCCGCAGACTAGCGGGAGAGGGAGATACGCAGTATTTT CASSRRLAGEGDTQYF
TRBJ1-2 many 13 TRBV7-2 NA TGTGCCAGCAGCCCCCCGGCCGGGTCTGGCTACACCTTC CASSPPAGSGYTF
TRBJ1-3 many 15 TRBV15 NA TGTGCCACCAGCAGAGTCAGGGGAGCTGGAAACACCATATATTTT CATSRVRGAGNTIYF
TRBJ2-2 many 14 TRBV6-1 TRBD1 TGTGCCAGCCGGACAGGGCAGAACACCGGGGAGCTGTTTTTT CASRTGQNTGELFF
TRBJ2-1 few 16 TRBV7-9 NA TGTGCCAGCAGCCCGATGGACGCCGCGGGGTGGAATGAGCAGTTCTTC CASSPMDAAGWNEQFF
TRBJ1-5 many 15 TRBV3-1 NA TGTGCCAGCAGCCAAGATCACCGGCCCCAACAGCCCCAGCATTTT CASSQDHRPQQPQHF
TRBJ2-5 few 15 TRBV4-1 NA TGCGCCAGCAGCCAAGAGGGGACACACCAAGAGACCCAGTACTTC CASSQEGTHQETQYF
TRBJ2-3 NA 15 TRBV11-2 TRBD2 TGTGCCAGCAGCTTCGGGACTAGCTCCACAGATACGCAGTATTTT CASSFGTSSTDTQYF
TRBJ2-3 many 16 TRBV6-1 TRBD2 TGTGCCAGCAGTACCAGGACTAGCTTCAGCCCCGATACGCAGTATTTT CASSTRTSFSPDTQYF
TRBJ2-1 NA 16 TRBV6-2/TRBV6-3 TRBD2 TGTGCCAGCAGCCCTAGGACTAGCGGGGGGTGGGATGAGCAGTTCTTC CASSPRTSGGWDEQFF
TRBJ1-3 few 14 TRBV18 NA TGTGCCAGCTCACCGCAGCAGTCGGAAAACACCATATATTTT CASSPQQSENTIYF
TRBJ1-1 NA 13 TRBV20-1 TRBD1 TGCAGTGCTAGAGGGGACAGGGACACTGAAGCTTTCTTT CSARGDRDTEAFF
TRBJ1-1 many 17 TRBV14 TRBD1 TGTGCCAGCAGCCAACGACTGGGGGGACAGCTGAACACTGAAGCTTTCTTT CASSQRLGGQLNTEAFF
TRBJ1-2 many 15 TRBV3-1 NA TGTGCCAGCAGCCAATTCGGACAGACGACAGATGGCTACACCTTC CASSQFGQTTDGYTF
TRBJ2-5 many 14 TRBV18 NA TGTGCCAGCGCAAGGACAGAAATACAAGAGACCCAGTACTTC CASARTEIQETQYF
TRBJ2-5 many 14 TRBV11-2 NA TGTGCCAGCAGGCCGGCCCGGGCCACGGGGACCCAGTACTTC CASRPARATGTQYF
TRBJ2-7 many 13 TRBV6-2/TRBV6-3 NA TGTGCCAGCAAGTGGCAGGGCTCCTACGAGCAGTACTTC CASKWQGSYEQYF
TRBJ1-5 few 13 TRBV7-8 NA TGTGCCAGCAGCTTAGAAGGGGGTCAGCCCCAGCATTTT CASSLEGGQPQHF